The 16 T cell receptor beta chains presented below share a single source sample, sequenced in a study of blood T cell repertoires in COVID-19. Profiling relied on immunoSEQ multiplex PCR, and the TCRdb table lists in-frame clones only, not all of them. The sample includes about 76,000 clones, approximately 86% of them seen just once. Sequenced sample: peripheral blood. The source is a human donor in a cohort sampled during active COVID-19.

V usage is TRBV7-9 and J usage is TRBJ2-3, with 9 bases that match TRBD2. The CDR3 spans 13 residues. Germline values: CDR1 SEHNR, CDR2 FQNEAQ (reference sequence). Trimming at V came to 7 bases and at J to 3 bases, leaving 2 bases not matched to a gene. As DNA, the CDR3 is TGTGCCAGCAAGCTAGCGGGGACAGATACGCAGTATTTT. It yields the protein CASKLAGTDTQYF. The full variable domain, with the rest looked up from reference TRBV7-9 and TRBJ2-3, is DTGVSQNPRHKITKRGQNVTFRCDPISEHNRLYWYRQTLGQGPEFLTYFQNEAQLEKSRLLSDRFSAERPKGSFSTLEIQRTEQGDSAMYLCASKLAGTDTQYFGPGTRLTVL.

The chain links TRBV10-3 to TRBJ1-3; a weak D match, TRBD1 (5 bases). Trimming removed 6 bases at V and 4 bases at J, with 16 bases between. CDR1 is ENHRY, CDR2 SYGVKD, per germline. There are 15 residues in the CDR3. CDR3 coding DNA: TGTGCCATCAGCCCGCGGGAAGGGGTGGGAAACACCATATATTTT. Translated: CAISPREGVGNTIYF.

The genes are TRBV5-6 and TRBJ2-7, with 7 nucleotides matching TRBD2. Germline-derived CDR1 and CDR2 are SGHDT and YYEEEE. The CDR3 loop spans 15 amino acids. The ends lost 6 bases at V and 3 bases at J; junction bases unmatched: 12. The DNA for the CDR3 is TGTGCCAGCACCGTGGGAGGGGTATTGGTCTACGAGCAGTACTTC. It specifies CASTVGGVLVYEQYF.

The chain recombines TRBV5-6 with TRBJ2-3; 10 nucleotides agree with TRBD2. The germline V gene has CDR1 SGHDT and CDR2 YYEEEE. The CDR3 consists of 16 residues. V gave up 0 bases and J gave up 5 bases; unmatched junction bases: 6. CDR3 residues: CASSLAEAGGQDTQYF. The CDR3 nucleotides read TGTGCCAGCAGCTTGGCAGAAGCGGGGGGGCAAGATACGCAGTATTTT.

This clone was recorded a few times. This chain connects TRBV5-5 to TRBJ2-2, with D perhaps matching TRBD2 (7 bases). With 4 bases removed from V and 3 bases from J, the gap between germline ends came to 22 bases. Germline-derived CDR1 and CDR2 are SGHKS and YYEKEE (reference sequence). This CDR3 has 18 amino acids. CDR3 DNA sequence: TGTGCCAGCAGCCTCCGCGTCCGGGGGGCTACGGACACCGGGGAGCTGTTTTTT. This gives the protein CASSLRVRGATDTGELFF.

The chain couples TRBV6-5 to TRBJ2-7; D is unclear. This CDR3 has 13 amino acids. Germline CDR1 and CDR2: MNHEY and SVGAGI. V was shortened by 7 bases and J by 0 bases, with 10 bases between the two germline ends. CDR3 DNA: TGTGCCAGCACCAAGCCTATCTCCTACGAGCAGTACTTC. This translates into CASTKPISYEQYF.

This rearrangement joins TRBV5-4 to TRBJ1-4; 8 bases align to TRBD1. V shed 4 bases and J 7 bases; nucleotides not matched to a gene: 9. Per germline, CDR1 SGHNT and CDR2 YYREEE (reference sequence). CDR3 size: 15 residues. The CDR3 region has the DNA TGTGCCAGCAGCCTGGGGGACAGGCGGGCTGAAAAACTGTTTTTT. It is translated as CASSLGDRRAEKLFF.

The genes are TRBV7-8 and TRBJ1-1; D not certain. The germline gives CDR1 SGHVS, CDR2 FQNEAQ. Trimming took off 1 base at V and 2 bases at J, with 8 bases between the two ends. The CDR3 length is 14 residues. The CDR3 DNA follows: TGTGCCAGCAGCTTAGTCGGGAGTAACACTGAAGCTTTCTTT. As protein: CASSLVGSNTEAFF.

The CDR3 bases are TGTGCCAGCAGCTTAGCTAGCGGGGCAGATACGCAGTATTTT. Its protein product is CASSLASGADTQYF. The rearrangement links TRBV7-2 to TRBJ2-3, with TRBD2 matching 8 bases. CDR1 is SGHTA and CDR2 is FQGNSA in the germline V gene. Losses at the gene ends were 0 bases for V and 4 bases for J; bases not matched to a gene: 0. The CDR3 length is 14 residues.

This clone was seen only once. The genes are TRBV30 and TRBJ2-1, with D possibly being TRBD2 (5 bases). Per the germline V gene, CDR1 is GTSNPN and CDR2 is SVGIG (reference sequence). CDR3 length equals 11 residues. Trimming took 3 bases from V and 9 from J, leaving 9 bases between them. CDR3 loop: CAWSGIGEQFF. Here the CDR3 DNA reads TGTGCCTGGAGCGGGATAGGTGAGCAGTTCTTC.

The chain links TRBV15 to TRBJ2-1; weak D call: TRBD1 (6 bases). This CDR3 comprises 15 residues. From germline, CDR1 is LNHNV and CDR2 YYDKDF (reference sequence). Trimming removed 0 bases at V and 0 bases at J, with 6 bases between. CDR3 in amino acids: CATSREQGSYNEQFF. Written as DNA, the CDR3 is TGTGCCACCAGCAGAGAACAGGGCTCCTACAATGAGCAGTTCTTC.

The J gene is TRBJ2-3, the V gene TRBV5-1, with D possibly matching TRBD2 (5 bases). The germline V gene encodes CDR1 SGHRS and CDR2 YFSETQ. Trimming took off 4 bases at V and 6 bases at J, with 12 bases between the two ends. This CDR3 spans 13 amino acids. The CDR3 region has the DNA TGCGCCAGCAGCCCACTAGTTTCCGATACGCAGTATTTT. It encodes CASSPLVSDTQYF.

V usage is TRBV5-4 and J usage is TRBJ1-6, with 8 positions matching TRBD1. This CDR3 has 17 residues. V was clipped by 4 bases and J by 0 bases; unmatched bases: 6. CDR1 and CDR2 from the germline V gene are SGHNT and YYREEE (reference sequence). The CDR3 bases are TGTGCCAGCAGCCGGGGACAGGAGAGCTCCTATAATTCACCCCTCCACTTT. Translated: CASSRGQESSYNSPLHF.

The J gene is TRBJ1-1, the V gene TRBV29-1, with TRBD1 as a possible D gene (5 bases). Germline lookup yields CDR1 SQVTM and CDR2 ANQGSEA. Trimming took off 4 bases at V and 6 bases at J, with 12 bases between the two ends. The CDR3 runs 12 residues. CDR3 sequence: CSVAPPGAEAFF. The CDR3 DNA follows: TGCAGCGTTGCCCCCCCGGGGGCTGAAGCTTTCTTT.

The chain recombines TRBV9 with TRBJ1-3; perhaps TRBD1 as D (5 bases). Looked up from germline, CDR1 is SGDLS and CDR2 is YYNGEE. The ends were cut back, 0 bases at V and 4 bases at J, with 8 bases in the middle. This CDR3 has 14 residues. The CDR3 loop reads CASSVDGAGNTIYF. DNA of the CDR3: TGTGCCAGCAGCGTAGATGGGGCCGGAAACACCATATATTTT.

The chain is built from TRBV10-3 and TRBJ1-6; 8 bases match TRBD1. The germline gives CDR1 ENHRY, CDR2 SYGVKD. With V trimmed by 0 bases and J by 10 bases, 11 bases remained unmatched. The CDR3 has 17 amino acids. The DNA of the CDR3 is TGTGCCATCAGTGAGTCGGGGTTTGGGGACAGGCGGTCACCCCTCCACTTT. Its protein product is CAISESGFGDRRSPLHF.